The 10 T cell receptor beta chains below come from one sample, sequenced in a study of cytotoxic CD8 clonotypes in ibrutinib-treated CLL. Repertoires were generated with immunoSEQ multiplex PCR, while TCRdb's copy carries only in-frame clones and drops some. The table shows over 65,000 clones, with about four fifths occurring only once. This specimen consisted of PBMCs, obtained after 12 months of ibrutinib treatment. Source of these receptors: a human donor with chronic lymphocytic leukemia.

J is TRBJ2-7 and V is TRBV7-2; D uncertain. The CDR3 extends over 13 amino acids. Germline CDR1 SGHTA, CDR2 FQGNSA. Between the trimmed V and J ends, which lost 5 bases and 6 bases, there was a span of 14 bases. CDR3 residues: CASSPRVGSEQYF. DNA of the CDR3: TGTGCCAGCAGCCCAAGGGTTGGATCCGAGCAGTACTTC.

The chain links TRBV11-3 to TRBJ2-2; TRBD1 aligns across 9 bases. The length of the CDR3 is 14 residues. The trim removed 5 bases at V and 4 bases at J, leaving 2 bases unmatched. Germline lookup yields CDR1 SGHNT and CDR2 YENEEA. CDR3 DNA sequence: TGTGCCAGCAGCCGGACAGGGGCCACCGGGGAGCTGTTTTTT. The encoded protein is CASSRTGATGELFF.

The gene calls are TRBV27 and TRBJ1-5; D perhaps matches TRBD1 (5 bases). CDR1 is MNHEY, CDR2 SMNVEV, per germline (reference sequence). The CDR3 is 18 residues long. V was trimmed by 6 bases and J by 0 bases, leaving 21 bases between them. CDR3 sequence (DNA): TGTGCCAGCAGCCGCTCGGGAGGGGCGGGGTATAGCAATCAGCCCCAGCATTTT. Translating it yields CASSRSGGAGYSNQPQHF.

The chain links TRBV19 to TRBJ2-1; D is possibly TRBD2 (7 bases). Germline lookup yields CDR1 LNHDA and CDR2 SQIVND (reference sequence). Trimming took 6 bases from V and 6 from J, leaving 15 bases between them. The CDR3 consists of 14 residues. The DNA of the CDR3 is TGTGCCAGTAGAGGAGGGGGGAGGGGCAATGAGCAGTTCTTC. This translates into CASRGGGRGNEQFF.

In DNA, the CDR3 is TGTGCCAGCAGTTTGGCCGGGGGCTATGGCTACACCTTC. Protein sequence: CASSLAGGYGYTF. The chain has TRBV28 and TRBJ1-2; possible D gene TRBD1, 5 bases. Germline V lookup: CDR1 MDHEN, CDR2 SYDVKM. The CDR3 has 13 amino acids. Trimming took 3 bases from V and 4 from J, leaving 9 bases between them.

This clone was observed a few times. The chain links TRBV15 to TRBJ2-3, with 7 positions matching TRBD2. With 6 bases clipped from V and 0 bases from J, the junction kept 3 bases outside the gene matches. The CDR3 runs to 14 residues. Germline lookup yields CDR1 LNHNV and CDR2 YYDKDF (reference sequence). The CDR3 DNA is TGTGCCACCAGGGTGGGGGGGAGCACAGATACGCAGTATTTT. It yields the protein CATRVGGSTDTQYF.

The V and J genes are TRBV5-4 and TRBJ2-2; D could derive from TRBD1 or TRBD2 (5 bases each). Germline V lookup: CDR1 SGHNT, CDR2 YYREEE (reference sequence). This CDR3 is 17 amino acids long. V lost 4 bases, J lost 4 bases, and 20 bases lay in between. CDR3 bases: TGTGCCAGCAGCATGGGGTTTGGGGGTTTTGGCACCGGGGAGCTGTTTTTT. Protein sequence: CASSMGFGGFGTGELFF.

The chain employs TRBV7-2 and TRBJ1-1; D is uncertain. CDR1 and CDR2 from the germline V gene are SGHTA and FQGNSA. Trimming removed 4 bases at V and 1 base at J, with 10 bases between. This CDR3 has 14 residues. The DNA for the CDR3 is TGTGCCAGCAGCTCAGCGGCCGCGAACACTGAAGCTTTCTTT. It yields the protein CASSSAAANTEAFF.

This chain's CDR3 is CASSLARRTTFNYGYTF. The CDR3 DNA is TGTGCCAGCAGCTTAGCCCGCAGGACTACCTTTAACTATGGCTACACCTTC. This chain links TRBV7-2 with TRBJ1-2; no reliable D call. Germline-derived CDR1 and CDR2 are SGHTA and FQGNSA. This CDR3 has 17 amino acids. V was pared by 0 bases and J by 1 base, with 15 bases between.

The chain carries TRBV5-1 and TRBJ1-2; D is unclear. Trimming took off 1 base at V and 2 bases at J, with 6 bases between the two ends. Germline CDR1 is SGHRS and CDR2 is YFSETQ. The CDR3 length is 13 residues. CDR3 in amino acids: CASSLSENYGYTF. In DNA, the CDR3 is TGCGCCAGCAGCTTGTCCGAGAACTATGGCTACACCTTC. Full variable domain (remainder filled in from reference TRBV5-1 and TRBJ1-2): KAGVTQTPRYLIKTRGQQVTLSCSPISGHRSVSWYQQTPGQGLQFLFEYFSETQRNKGNFPGRFSGRQFSNSRSEMNVSTLELGDSALYLCASSLSENYGYTFGSGTRLTVV.